These 31 T cell receptor beta chains were all obtained from the same sample, sequenced in a study of naive and memory T cell subsets. Adult healthy volunteers gave 2.5 ml peripheral blood for whole-blood RNA. For blood and skin samples, reverse transcription used TCR alpha and beta constant primers. TCRdb re-derived calls from the 5' RACE reads in MiXCR, one entry per CDR3 protein. Among approximately 22,000 distinct CDR3 sequences listed, over 3.5% were seen once. The receptor source for this set is a male donor in good health.

This clonotype was detected many times. The V gene is TRBV6-9, the J gene TRBJ2-5, with TRBD2 matching 7 bases. Per the germline V gene, CDR1 is MNHGY and CDR2 is SVAAGI. This CDR3 is 17 amino acids long. After removal of 6 bases from V and 4 bases from J, the junction contained 17 bases not matched to a gene. The CDR3: CASSHPLVAGASETQYF. CDR3 nucleotide sequence: TGTGCCAGCAGCCATCCCCTTGTGGCGGGAGCTTCAGAGACCCAGTACTTC.

A note on this clonotype: A read error may explain this, as a much larger clone is one base away. The chain is built from TRBV5-6 and TRBJ1-2, with D perhaps matching TRBD1 (5 bases). Germline-derived CDR1 and CDR2 are SGHDT and YYEEEE. The CDR3 runs 14 residues. The DNA for the CDR3 is TGTGCCAGCAGCTTCTACCGGGGGGTCGCTGGCGACACCTTC. Residues: CASSFYRGVAGDTF.

This clonotype was seen many times. This rearrangement joins TRBV28 to TRBJ1-4; no clear D gene. V lost 7 bases and J 6 bases, leaving 6 bases between the germline ends. Germline V gene lookup returns CDR1 MDHEN and CDR2 SYDVKM. This CDR3 is 11 amino acids long. The CDR3 loop is CASMVHEKLFF. The CDR3 DNA is TGTGCCAGCATGGTTCATGAAAAACTGTTTTTT.

Many counts were recorded for this clonotype. The genes are TRBV3-1 and TRBJ2-3; weak D call: TRBD2 (6 bases). The CDR3 extends over 15 amino acids. Germline lookup yields CDR1 LGHDT and CDR2 YNNKEL (reference sequence). Deletions cut 6 bases from V and 1 base from J, with 14 bases between. The DNA of the CDR3 is TGTGCCAGCAGTTTGGGACTTGAAGGCACAGATACGCAGTATTTT. Translating it yields CASSLGLEGTDTQYF.

This clonotype was seen many times. The V call is TRBV7-9, the J call TRBJ2-1, with a tentative D call TRBD2 (6 bases). Germline CDR1 and CDR2: SEHNR and FQNEAQ (reference sequence). The CDR3 is 18 amino acids. V was clipped by 2 bases and J by 0 bases, with 17 bases between them. Here the CDR3 DNA reads TGTGCCAGCAGCTTATCCGCCTTAGCGGTTGGCTCCTACAATGAGCAGTTCTTC. Its protein is CASSLSALAVGSYNEQFF.

Ten or more counts support this clonotype. This chain connects TRBV3-1 to TRBJ2-6; D is undetermined. The CDR3 contains 14 residues. Trimming shortened V by 4 bases and J by 0 bases, and 4 bases separated the two germline ends. The germline CDR1 and CDR2 sequences are LGHDT and YNNKEL (reference sequence). This chain's CDR3 is CASSPGSGANVLTF. In DNA form, the CDR3 reads TGTGCCAGCAGCCCCGGCTCTGGGGCCAACGTCCTGACTTTC.

The table lists this clonotype with many counts. The CDR3 DNA reads as TGTGCCAGCAGCTTAGCTCTTAGCGGGAGGAACGAGCAGTACTTC. Amino acids: CASSLALSGRNEQYF. This chain connects TRBV7-2 to TRBJ2-7, with 10 bases lining up with TRBD2. The CDR3 sequence is 15 residues long. Germline V gene lookup returns CDR1 SGHTA and CDR2 FQGNSA. The junction had 4 bases not matched to a gene; V was cut back by 0 bases and J by 5 bases.

This clonotype has ten or more counts. This sequence joins TRBV6-4 and TRBJ2-3, with TRBD2 matching over 13 bases. V shed 6 bases and J 4 bases; nucleotides not matched to a gene: 1. CDR3 length: 14 residues. CDR1 and CDR2 from the germline V gene are MRHNA and SNTAGT. CDR3 residues: CASRTSGRADTQYF. The DNA of the CDR3 is TGTGCCAGCAGAACTAGCGGGAGGGCAGATACGCAGTATTTT.

This clonotype was recorded at least ten times. The rearrangement joins TRBV19 to TRBJ2-1; 8 nucleotides agree with TRBD1. This CDR3 spans 15 amino acids. V lost 6 bases to trimming and J lost 6 bases; unmatched junction nucleotides: 10. Germline V gene sequence: CDR1 LNHDA, CDR2 SQIVND (reference sequence). DNA for the CDR3: TGTGCCAGTAGGAGTACAGGGGGGATTCTCAATGAGCAGTTCTTC. This gives the protein CASRSTGGILNEQFF.

This clonotype has at least ten counts. This rearrangement joins TRBV2 to TRBJ2-1, with a possible D match to TRBD2 (5 bases). This CDR3 spans 15 amino acids. The ends were cut back, 8 bases at V and 0 bases at J, with 14 bases in the middle. In germline, CDR1 is SNHLY, CDR2 FYNNEI. The CDR3 sequence is CASGEGLSSYNEQFF. Written as DNA, the CDR3 is TGTGCCAGCGGAGAGGGCCTATCCTCCTACAATGAGCAGTTCTTC.

Within the sample, this clonotype is medium-sized. The chain combines TRBV29-1 with TRBJ2-7; 9 bases are a match to TRBD1. The germline V gene encodes CDR1 SQVTM and CDR2 ANQGSEA. The CDR3 has 14 residues. V shed 7 bases and J 2 bases; nucleotides not matched to a gene: 9. CDR3 nucleotide sequence: TGCAGCGCCCGACCGGGACAGGGTGCCTACGAGCAGTACTTC. Protein: CSARPGQGAYEQYF.

This clonotype was recorded at least ten times. V is TRBV5-1 and J is TRBJ2-7; TRBD1 matches 11 bases. CDR1 and CDR2 (germline): SGHRS, YFSETQ. The V and J ends lost 0 bases and 3 bases, in that order; junction bases with no gene match: 5. The CDR3 sequence is 16 residues long. The CDR3 protein is CASSLGVGTGGYEQYF. The CDR3 DNA reads as TGCGCCAGCAGCTTGGGGGTCGGGACAGGGGGCTACGAGCAGTACTTC.

This clonotype came up many times. The CDR3 coding sequence is TGTGCCAGCAGTTACTCGGAGGGGCCAGGGACTGAAGCTTTCTTT. Its protein product is CASSYSEGPGTEAFF. The chain links TRBV6-2 or TRBV6-3 to TRBJ1-1, with a weak D call TRBD1 (5 bases). There are 15 residues in the CDR3. The germline CDR1 and CDR2 sequences are MNHEY and SVGEGT. Trimming took off 0 bases at V and 5 bases at J, with 13 bases between the two ends.

This clonotype was seen many times. The V and J genes are TRBV7-9 and TRBJ1-6, with D uncertain. From germline, CDR1 is SEHNR and CDR2 FQNEAQ (reference sequence). Deletions cut 2 bases from V and 5 bases from J, with 7 bases between. This CDR3 spans 14 amino acids. CDR3 residues: CASSLSGNNSPLHF. CDR3 bases: TGTGCCAGCAGCTTATCCGGGAATAATTCACCCCTCCACTTT. Looking up the rest from reference TRBV7-9 and TRBJ1-6 gives the full variable domain: DTGVSQNPRHKITKRGQNVTFRCDPISEHNRLYWYRQTLGQGPEFLTYFQNEAQLEKSRLLSDRFSAERPKGSFSTLEIQRTEQGDSAMYLCASSLSGNNSPLHFGNGTRLTVT.

There are many counts of this clonotype. J is TRBJ2-1 and V is TRBV7-9, with D possibly being TRBD1 (6 bases). CDR1 and CDR2 (germline): SEHNR, FQNEAQ (reference sequence). The CDR3 spans 14 residues. The V end was cut by 3 bases, the J end by 7 bases, with 13 bases between. The CDR3 reads CASSFPDRRNEQFF. CDR3 in DNA: TGTGCCAGCAGCTTTCCTGACAGGCGGAATGAGCAGTTCTTC.

This clonotype came up many times. This chain links TRBV18 with TRBJ2-3, with D possibly TRBD2 on 5 matching bases. The length of the CDR3 is 15 residues. The V and J ends lost 0 bases and 4 bases respectively, with 11 bases between them. CDR1 is KGHSH, CDR2 LQKENI, per germline. CDR3 sequence: CASSPPSRGADTQYF. CDR3 sequence (DNA): TGTGCCAGCTCACCACCTTCACGGGGTGCAGATACGCAGTATTTT.

This clonotype was seen ten or more times. The V gene is TRBV29-1, the J gene TRBJ2-1, with 7 bases lining up with TRBD2. Germline-derived CDR1 and CDR2 are SQVTM and ANQGSEA. The CDR3 extends over 13 amino acids. V was pared by 4 bases and J by 1 base, with 1 base of the junction left unmatched. The CDR3 loop reads CSVGGGSYNEQFF. The CDR3 coding sequence is TGCAGCGTTGGGGGGGGTTCCTACAATGAGCAGTTCTTC.

This clonotype occurred many times. The V and J genes are TRBV10-3 and TRBJ2-7, with TRBD1 matching over 9 bases. Losses at the gene ends were 5 bases for V and 2 bases for J; bases not matched to a gene: 7. CDR3 size: 15 residues. The germline gives CDR1 ENHRY, CDR2 SYGVKD. The CDR3 here is CAISYGQGTTYEQYF. CDR3 bases: TGTGCCATCAGTTACGGACAGGGGACTACCTACGAGCAGTACTTC.

This clonotype was counted many times. The rearrangement uses TRBV11-2 and TRBJ2-3; D is undetermined. The germline gives CDR1 SGHAT, CDR2 FQNNGV. Deletions cut 7 bases from V and 2 bases from J, with 19 bases between. The CDR3 contains 16 residues. Here the CDR3 reads CASTISLYGLTDTQYF. The CDR3 DNA reads TGTGCCAGCACCATCTCCTTATATGGGCTCACAGATACGCAGTATTTT.

This clonotype was counted many times. The chain has TRBV6-2 or TRBV6-3 and TRBJ1-1; D gene unclear. With 5 bases removed from V and 0 bases from J, the gap between germline ends came to 10 bases. The CDR3 loop spans 14 amino acids. CDR1 and CDR2 from the germline V gene are MNHEY and SVGEGT. The CDR3 loop is CASSLSVVNTEAFF. CDR3 coding DNA: TGTGCCAGCAGTCTCAGCGTAGTGAACACTGAAGCTTTCTTT.

This clonotype was counted a few times. This may be a read error, as it is one base from a much larger clone. The chain links TRBV29-1 to TRBJ2-5; 8 nucleotides match TRBD2. The CDR3 has 11 amino acids. Germline V gene lookup returns CDR1 SQVTM and CDR2 ANQGSEA. Unmatched junction bases numbered 3, after V lost 7 bases and J lost 5 bases. CDR3 amino acids: CSAGGGETQYF. The CDR3 region has the DNA TGCAGCGCCGGGGGGGGTGAGACCCAGTACTTC. Full variable domain (missing parts from reference TRBV29-1 and TRBJ2-5): SAVISQKPSRDICQRGTSLTIQCQVDSQVTMMFWYRQQPGQSLTLIATANQGSEATYESGFVIDKFPISRPNLTFSTLTVSNMSPEDSSIYLCSAGGGETQYFGPGTRLLVL.

This clonotype qualifies as medium-sized. Here the CDR3 DNA reads TGTGCCAGCGGAGTTGCCTCCTACAATGAGCAGTTCTTC. It translates to CASGVASYNEQFF. The genes are TRBV3-1 and TRBJ2-1; D is uncertain. Germline CDR1 reads LGHDT; CDR2 reads YNNKEL (reference sequence). V was trimmed by 8 bases and J by 0 bases, leaving 8 bases between them. This CDR3 contains 13 residues.

This clonotype was seen many times. V and J are TRBV5-1 and TRBJ2-1; D is undetermined. The germline CDR1 and CDR2 sequences are SGHRS and YFSETQ. CDR3 size: 15 residues. With 4 bases removed from V and 1 base from J, the gap between germline ends came to 12 bases. The CDR3 protein is CASSPRYSSYNEQFF. The CDR3 nucleotides are TGCGCCAGCAGCCCTAGGTATAGTTCCTACAATGAGCAGTTCTTC.

This clonotype was seen ten or more times. This chain uses TRBV5-1 with TRBJ1-4, with unresolved D. The germline V and J ends were trimmed by 0 bases and 7 bases, with 4 bases remaining between them. The CDR3 sequence is 12 residues long. Germline loops: CDR1 SGHRS, CDR2 YFSETQ. CDR3 DNA: TGCGCCAGCAGCTTGGGAGGTGAAAAACTGTTTTTT. Residues: CASSLGGEKLFF.

This clonotype was counted many times. The chain has TRBV4-3 and TRBJ2-4; maybe TRBD2 (5 bases). Trimming took off 4 bases at V and 0 bases at J, with 16 bases between the two ends. Per the germline V gene, CDR1 is LGHNA and CDR2 is YSLEER. The CDR3 length is 17 residues. The CDR3: CASSPILGNLAKNIQYF. CDR3 in DNA: TGCGCCAGCAGCCCAATACTAGGGAATCTAGCCAAAAACATTCAGTACTTC.

This clonotype was seen many times. The CDR3 does not end in the conserved phenylalanine or tryptophan, so this is likely a read error. The DNA is left out, because the CDR3 cannot be placed on it with certainty; the CDR3 is given as TCRdb lists it. V gene TRBV7-9 combines with J gene TRBJ2-3; the DNA was not used to check the table's D call, TRBD2. CDR1 and CDR2 (germline): SEHNR, FQNEAQ (reference sequence). Termini included, the CDR3 measures 12 amino acids. The CDR3 loop reads CASSLERGPTKV.

This clonotype was observed many times. The rearrangement links TRBV20-1 to TRBJ2-1; 7 nucleotides align to TRBD2. The CDR3 loop spans 16 amino acids. V lost 0 bases and J lost 5; bases outside the gene matches: 10. The V gene's germline CDR1 is DFQATT and CDR2 SNEGSKA (reference sequence). CDR3 nucleotides: TGCAGTGCTAGAGATCCGACCGGGACTACGGACAATGAGCAGTTCTTC. It codes for CSARDPTGTTDNEQFF.

At least ten counts were recorded for this clonotype. Germline and junction disagree at one end, which may indicate a read error. The chain uses TRBV10-2 and TRBJ2-5, with D unresolved. This CDR3 spans 10 amino acids. Per the germline V gene, CDR1 is WSHSY and CDR2 is SAAADI. CDR3 region: CASRQESQYF. The CDR3 DNA is TGCGCCAGCAGACAAGAGTCCCAGTACTTC.

In this sample, this clonotype turned up many times. The chain uses TRBV12-3 or TRBV12-4 and TRBJ2-1; possible D gene TRBD2, 6 bases. Trimming stripped 10 bases from V and 6 bases from J, with 16 bases between. This CDR3 has 13 amino acids. Written as DNA, the CDR3 is TGTGCCACCGCGGCGGGGACTTTCAATGAGCAGTTCTTC. Amino acid sequence: CATAAGTFNEQFF.

This clonotype has at least ten counts. CDR3 sequence: CSAGGGNSYEQYF. The CDR3 nucleotides are TGCAGTGCCGGCGGGGGTAACTCCTACGAGCAGTACTTC. The chain is built from TRBV20-1 and TRBJ2-7; 7 positions match TRBD2. The CDR3 loop spans 13 amino acids. V gave up 6 bases and J gave up 0 bases; unmatched junction bases: 5. Germline V gene lookup returns CDR1 DFQATT and CDR2 SNEGSKA (reference sequence).

This clonotype was detected many times. V usage is TRBV20-1 and J usage is TRBJ2-1, with TRBD2 matching 11 bases. The CDR3 has 16 residues. Looked up from germline, CDR1 is DFQATT and CDR2 is SNEGSKA (reference sequence). V was clipped by 1 base and J by 3 bases; unmatched bases: 5. The CDR3 loop is CSARAELAGVYNEQFF. CDR3 bases: TGCAGTGCTAGAGCTGAACTAGCGGGGGTCTACAATGAGCAGTTCTTC.